The sequence of this T cell receptor (beta chain) was determined in a study of tissue T cells after allogeneic stem cell transplantation. Overall study findings and caveats: Within patients, tissue anatomy strongly shaped TCR repertoire composition.

Concerning this clone: The antigen is undetermined. Genes and germline are mouse. The CDR3 end falls 1 residue outside the read, so it is completed with the germline J gene.

Sequencing of TCRbeta CDR3 at survey depth gave sequences and template counts. Produced via immunoSEQ multiplex PCR; TCRdb's table is partial and in-frame only. The table includes about 1,800 clones, roughly 53% detected once. Time point reported: mouse harvest day 14 after allogeneic transplant. The graft held 10^6 splenic CD5+ T cells and 10^7 T-cell-depleted bone marrow cells. Mice had MHC-mismatched B6 into BALB/c GVHD, sampled day 7 or 14. The CDR3 runs 13 residues. Trimming removed 0 bases at V and 0 bases at J, with 5 bases between. CDR1 and CDR2 (germline): GFQATS, STVNSAI. This chain connects TRBV20 to TRBJ1-2; D gene ambiguous. This receptor was identified in a female BALB/c mouse given C57BL/6 T cells with graft-versus-host disease after an allogeneic hematopoietic cell transplant. The sample was blood. The CDR3 bases that were read are TGTGGTGCTAGGGACACCTCAAACTCCGACTACACC. Translating it yields CGARDTSNSDYT. The whole CDR3 region reads CGARDTSNSDYTF.